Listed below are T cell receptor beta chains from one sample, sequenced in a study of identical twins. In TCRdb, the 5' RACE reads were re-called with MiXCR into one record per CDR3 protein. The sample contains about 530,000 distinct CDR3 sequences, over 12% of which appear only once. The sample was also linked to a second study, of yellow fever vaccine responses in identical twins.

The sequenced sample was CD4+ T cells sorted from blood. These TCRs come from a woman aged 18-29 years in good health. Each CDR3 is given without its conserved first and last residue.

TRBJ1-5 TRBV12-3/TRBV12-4 ASSPYRVRVSNQPQH
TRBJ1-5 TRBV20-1 SATGMNQPQH
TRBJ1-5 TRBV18 ASSRAATGQPQH
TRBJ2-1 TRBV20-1 SARDLLGQGDYYGNEQF
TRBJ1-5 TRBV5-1 ASSLGDEFSNQPQH
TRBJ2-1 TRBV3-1 ASSQGANYNEQF
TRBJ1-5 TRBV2 ASSITDSNQPQH
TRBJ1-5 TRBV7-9 ASSLWTPYSNQPQH
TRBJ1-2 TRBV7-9 ASSLVFPPDGGYT
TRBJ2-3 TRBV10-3 AITPENPGGNTQY
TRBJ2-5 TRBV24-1 ATSDAGGRQETQY
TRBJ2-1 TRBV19 ASSRDPQPSDEQF
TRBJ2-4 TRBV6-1 ASSTHGGGMAKNIQY
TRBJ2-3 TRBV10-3 AISASGPLSPTDTQY
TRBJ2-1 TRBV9 ASSVAGGAPNEQF
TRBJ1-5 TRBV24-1 ATSDSGTGLQPQH
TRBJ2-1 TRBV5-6 ASSLGGDPPYNEQF
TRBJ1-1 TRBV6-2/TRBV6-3 ASRREAGNTEAF
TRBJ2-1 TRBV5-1 ASSLEGQGAYNEQF
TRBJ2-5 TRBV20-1 SAGRGTTEETQY
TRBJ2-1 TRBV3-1 ASSEGTGRRDEQF
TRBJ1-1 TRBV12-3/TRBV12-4 ASSRDNTEAF
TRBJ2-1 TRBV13 ASSVLAGAYNEQF
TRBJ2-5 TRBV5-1 ASRQGWMETQY
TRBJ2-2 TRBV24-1 ATSDRDRGNTGELF
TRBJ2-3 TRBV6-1 ASVGALTDTQY
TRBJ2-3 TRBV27 ASSQQGAGDTQY
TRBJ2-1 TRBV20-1 SARVEGVPLEQF
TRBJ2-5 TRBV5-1 ASSLYGNFQETQY
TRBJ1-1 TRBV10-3 AIGQMNTEAF
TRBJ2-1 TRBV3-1 ASSHLRSGHSYNEQF
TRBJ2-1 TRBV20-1 SARDRGASGSSDSNEQF
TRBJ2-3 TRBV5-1 ASISFGGDTQY
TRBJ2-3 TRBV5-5 ASAPGPSLSTDTQY
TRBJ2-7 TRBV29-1 SVAGISQMSEQY
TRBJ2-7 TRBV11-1 ASSLTTSVGEQY
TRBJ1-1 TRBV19 ASTSAVGGAEAF
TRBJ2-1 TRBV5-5 ASSLGALRSYNEQF
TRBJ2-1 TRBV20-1 SARDKGGRNNEQF
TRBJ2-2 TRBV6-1 ASKRQGQTAGELF
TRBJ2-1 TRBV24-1 ATSGAGTIYEQF
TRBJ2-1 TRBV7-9 ASSLTTYRIYNEQF
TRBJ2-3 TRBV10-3 AISLTGVTTDTQY
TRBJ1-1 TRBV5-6 ASGTGRWDTEAF
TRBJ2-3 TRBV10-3 ATSARGAEDTQY
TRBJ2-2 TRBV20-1 SARATSGGPITGELF
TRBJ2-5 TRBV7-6 ASSIGTGQETQY
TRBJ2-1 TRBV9 ASSVPRAGGRYNEQF